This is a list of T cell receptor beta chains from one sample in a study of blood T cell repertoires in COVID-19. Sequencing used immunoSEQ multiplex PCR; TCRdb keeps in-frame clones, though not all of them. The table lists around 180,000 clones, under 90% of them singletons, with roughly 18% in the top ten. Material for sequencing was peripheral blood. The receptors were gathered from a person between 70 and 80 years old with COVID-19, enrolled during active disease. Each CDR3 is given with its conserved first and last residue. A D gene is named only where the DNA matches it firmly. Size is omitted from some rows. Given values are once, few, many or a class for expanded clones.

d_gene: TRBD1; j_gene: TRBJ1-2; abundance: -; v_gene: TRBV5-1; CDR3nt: TGCGCCAGCAGCTTGGATTCAGGGGGTGACTATGGCTACACCTTC; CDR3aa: CASSLDSGGDYGYTF
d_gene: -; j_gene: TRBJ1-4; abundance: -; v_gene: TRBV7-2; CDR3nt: TGTGCCAGCAGCCCCCGTCGGGGGTCTAATGAAAAACTGTTTTTT; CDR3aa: CASSPRRGSNEKLFF
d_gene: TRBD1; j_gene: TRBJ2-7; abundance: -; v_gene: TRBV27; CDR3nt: TGTGCCAGCAGTTTAAGAGGGGGCGCGTCCTACGAGCAGTACTTC; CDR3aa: CASSLRGGASYEQYF
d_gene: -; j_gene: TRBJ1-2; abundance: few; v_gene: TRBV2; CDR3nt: TGTGCCAGCAGGCCGAGGGTCTTCAATGGCTACACCTTC; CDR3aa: CASRPRVFNGYTF
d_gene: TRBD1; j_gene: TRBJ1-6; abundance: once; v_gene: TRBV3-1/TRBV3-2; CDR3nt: TGTGCCAGCAGTCCAAACAGGGGTTTTAATTCACCCCTCCACTTT; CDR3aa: CASSPNRGFNSPLHF
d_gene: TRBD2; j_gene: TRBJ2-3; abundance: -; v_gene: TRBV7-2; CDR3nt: TGTGCCAGCAGCTTGGGACTAGCGGGAGGCACAGATACGCAGTATTTT; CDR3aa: CASSLGLAGGTDTQYF
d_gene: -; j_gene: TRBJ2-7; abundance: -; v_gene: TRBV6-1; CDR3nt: TGTGCCAGCAGTGAAACTGCCGGGGTATCCTACGAGCAGTACTTC; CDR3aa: CASSETAGVSYEQYF
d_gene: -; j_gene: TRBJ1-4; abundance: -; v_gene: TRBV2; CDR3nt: TGTGCCACCAAGCTAGCGCACGCAACTAATGAAAAACTGTTTTTT; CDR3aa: CATKLAHATNEKLFF
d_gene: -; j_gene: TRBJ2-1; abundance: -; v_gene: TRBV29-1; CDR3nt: TGCAGCGTTGAAGTCTCGCAGGGGAATGAGCAGTTCTTC; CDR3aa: CSVEVSQGNEQFF
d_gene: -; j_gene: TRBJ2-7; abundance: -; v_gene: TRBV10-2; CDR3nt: TGCGCCAGCAGTGGAGTCAACGAGCAGTACTTC; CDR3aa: CASSGVNEQYF
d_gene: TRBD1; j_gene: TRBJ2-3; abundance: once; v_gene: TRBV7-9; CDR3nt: TGTGCCAGCAGCTTACAGGGGGGCACAGATACGCAGTATTTT; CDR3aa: CASSLQGGTDTQYF
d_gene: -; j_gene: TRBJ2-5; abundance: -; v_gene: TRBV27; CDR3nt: TGTGCCAGCAGTCCTAGCCTAGGGTTGCAAGAGACCCAGTACTTC; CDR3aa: CASSPSLGLQETQYF
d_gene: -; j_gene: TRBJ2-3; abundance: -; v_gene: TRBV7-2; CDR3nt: TGTGCCAGCAGCCCAACAGATACGCAGTATTTT; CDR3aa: CASSPTDTQYF
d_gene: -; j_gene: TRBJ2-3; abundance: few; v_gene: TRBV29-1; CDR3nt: TGCAGCGTTCGAAACCCAAGACTAGGCGGCACAGATACGCAGTATTTT; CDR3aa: CSVRNPRLGGTDTQYF
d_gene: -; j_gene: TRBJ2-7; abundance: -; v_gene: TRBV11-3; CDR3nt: TGTGCCAATCATCGCCCACGACACTTTAATTACGAGCAGTACTTC; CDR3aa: CANHRPRHFNYEQYF
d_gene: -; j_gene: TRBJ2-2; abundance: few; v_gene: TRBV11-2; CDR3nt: TGTGCCAGCAGTTATTATACCGGGGCGAACACCGGGGAGCTGTTTTTT; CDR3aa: CASSYYTGANTGELFF
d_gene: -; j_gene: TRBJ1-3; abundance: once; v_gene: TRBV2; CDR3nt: TGTGCCAGCAGTGAGGTGGGGGGGGCCAACTCTGGAAACACCATATATTTT; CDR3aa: CASSEVGGANSGNTIYF